This T cell receptor (beta chain) was captured by sequencing in a study of CD8 T cells in Susac syndrome. Germline CDR1 is LGHNA and CDR2 is YSLEER. With 1 base removed from V and 5 bases from J, the gap between germline ends came to 14 bases. CDR3 length equals 15 residues. TEMRA cells were FACS-enriched, with CD8+ and CD4+ T cells isolated negatively. Random hexamers primed reverse transcription of about 0.5 to 1 ug RNA. TCRdb re-called the immunoSEQ multiplex PCR reads through MiXCR, storing one row per CDR3 protein. This sample yields about 300,000 distinct CDR3 sequences, of which about nine tenths are seen a single time; around 0.2% belongs to the top ten.

Sequencing was performed on CD8+ T cells from PBMCs. The rearrangement joins TRBV4-3 to TRBJ2-5; D is perhaps TRBD2 (5 bases). This sequence was found in a human donor with multiple sclerosis. The CDR3 DNA reads as TGCGCCAGCAGCCAAGTTCGGGCTAGCCAGGAGACCCAGTACTTC. This codes for CASSQVRASQETQYF.